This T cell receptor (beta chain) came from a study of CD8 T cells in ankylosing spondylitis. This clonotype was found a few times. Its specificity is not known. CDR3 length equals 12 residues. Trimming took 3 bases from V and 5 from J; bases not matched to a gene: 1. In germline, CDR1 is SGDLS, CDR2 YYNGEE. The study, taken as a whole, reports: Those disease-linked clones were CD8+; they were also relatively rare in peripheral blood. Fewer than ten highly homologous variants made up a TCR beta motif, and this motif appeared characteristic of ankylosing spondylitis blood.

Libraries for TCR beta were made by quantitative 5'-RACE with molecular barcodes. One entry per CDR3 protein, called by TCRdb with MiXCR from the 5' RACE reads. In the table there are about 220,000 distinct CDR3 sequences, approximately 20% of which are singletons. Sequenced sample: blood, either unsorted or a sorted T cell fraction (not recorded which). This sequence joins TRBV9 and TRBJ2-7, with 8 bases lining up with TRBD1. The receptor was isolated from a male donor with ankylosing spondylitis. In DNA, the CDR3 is TGTGCCAGCAGCGGACAGGGGAACGAGCAGTACTTC. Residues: CASSGQGNEQYF.